A selection of T cell receptor beta chains follows, all from one sample in a study of Ad26.COV2.S vaccination and SARS-CoV-2 variants. Generated by immunoSEQ multiplex PCR, the TCRdb table keeps only in-frame clones and is missing some. The data show more than 350,000 clones, 90% seen once. This material consisted of peripheral blood, taken in a trial of Ad26.COV2.S vaccine versus placebo. The receptors derive from a person aged 18 to 65 who received the Ad26.COV2.S COVID-19 vaccine or a placebo. The CDR3 runs from the conserved cysteine through the conserved F or W. A clone size is listed for some rows: how often the clone was seen (once, few, many), or a class if it is expanded.

.,TRBV6-2/TRBV6-3,CASSRAGGPREQYF
.,TRBV12-5,CASGSALGYGNQPQHF
.,TRBV6-5,CASSTGAESETQYF
.,TRBV28,CASSRGLQNQPQHF
.,TRBV2,CASSEAGLAIEQFF
.,TRBV3-1/TRBV3-2,CASSQDLGLAGDKSTQYF
.,TRBV6-5,CASSISQGSNQPQHF
.,TRBV3-1/TRBV3-2,CASSQTSGANVLTF
.,TRBV28,CASSWYSNQPQHF
.,TRBV5-4,CASSLRDEQYF
.,TRBV20-1,CSASLAASSHEQFF
.,TRBV30,CALGGGTDTQYF
.,TRBV25-1,CASSYSNQPQHF
.,TRBV25-1,CASGDRVNEQFF
once,TRBV20-1,CFAAGGDTQYF
.,TRBV7-9,CASSPGQGLRNTIYF
.,TRBV6-5,CASRGTSGIFNEQFF
few,TRBV27,CASSMRAQNNEQFF
.,TRBV29-1,CSVFEAAGSTYNEQFF
.,TRBV6-6,CASSYMGGETQYF
.,TRBV7-8,CASSLGTSRVSNEKLFF
.,TRBV5-4,CASSPGSGNTIYF
once,TRBV5-1,CASSSRIDRTYEQYF
.,TRBV3-1/TRBV3-2,CASSQVSDGTYEQYF
once,TRBV18,CASSPAGGSIDYGYTF
.,TRBV9,CASSDSPDRVYPLGTDTQYF
few,TRBV7-2,CASSLVGTGGNEQYF
.,TRBV6-2/TRBV6-3,CASSAGLAYEQYF
once,TRBV20-1,CSASSQVGRYNEQFF
.,TRBV11-2,CASSSWTSGSHNEQFF
.,TRBV6-6,CASSYGGVSGNTIYF
.,TRBV7-2,CASSLDRGVPGELFF
.,TRBV11-3,CASSAKYRDTDTQYF
.,TRBV28,CASSPHGGEGHNEQFF
.,TRBV6-1,CASSDSFGLEWEKLFF
.,TRBV11-2,CASSLGSSYEQYF
.,TRBV9,CASSVVGGRKETQYF
.,TRBV23-1,CASSQSRLGDEKLFF
.,TRBV5-1,CASSSFGSRETQYF
.,TRBV18,CASSPGVDTEAFF
.,TRBV7-8,CASSPGLAASGSYNEQFF
.,TRBV18,CASSPPGENQETQYF
.,TRBV19,CASSQGSYNEQFF
.,TRBV18,CASSPQRTGGYEQYF
.,TRBV6-5,CASSWTVGNTEAFF
once,TRBV30,CAWGQGGNTEAFF
.,TRBV3-1/TRBV3-2,CASSLRPTEAFF
.,TRBV6-2/TRBV6-3,CASSYGGNSYEQYF
.,TRBV9,CASSVSRTRQGNEQFF
.,TRBV11-3,CASSQRSGFGELFF
.,TRBV6-6,CASSGSLGTYEQYF
few,TRBV5-1,CASSSDSGNTIYF
.,TRBV10-2,CASSGGTRLNGIEETQYF